This T cell receptor (beta chain) appears in the sequencing data of a study of CD8 T cells in ankylosing spondylitis. Study-level findings and limits: Researchers reportedly found disease-linked clones significantly enriched in matched ankylosing spondylitis synovial fluid. Within ankylosing spondylitis blood, a TCR beta motif made up of fewer than ten highly homologous variants appeared to be characteristic. Some motif variants had been reported before (in reactive arthritis synovial fluid and blood).

A remark on this clonotype: Its specificity is not known.

With molecular barcodes, quantitative 5'-RACE was used to make the TCR beta libraries. TCRdb re-called the 5' RACE reads through MiXCR, storing one row per CDR3 protein. This sample has about 250,000 distinct CDR3 sequences, with about 18% found just once. CDR1 is SGHKS, CDR2 YYEKEE, per germline (reference sequence). The CDR3 extends over 15 amino acids. With V trimmed by 4 bases and J by 8 bases, 9 bases remained unmatched. V gene TRBV5-5 combines with J gene TRBJ2-2; TRBD1 matches 9 bases. Specimen: blood, either unsorted or a sorted T cell fraction (not recorded which). This TCR derives from a male donor with ankylosing spondylitis or in good health (not recorded which). CDR3 protein: CASSVGDRELGELFF. The CDR3 region has the DNA TGTGCCAGCAGCGTAGGGGACAGGGAGCTAGGGGAGCTGTTTTTT.